The 10 T cell receptor beta chains reported below all come from one sample, sequenced in a study of T cells after yellow fever vaccination. One entry per CDR3 protein, called by TCRdb with MiXCR from the 5' RACE reads. This table has some 560,000 distinct CDR3 sequences, less than 20% appearing once. The sequencing used PBMCs, collected 15 days after the yellow fever booster vaccination. The source of these receptors is a man younger than 45 who received the YFV17D yellow fever vaccine.

This clonotype was counted a few times. V is TRBV7-2 and J is TRBJ2-7, with TRBD2 as a possible D gene (5 bases). The CDR3 has 14 residues. From germline, CDR1 is SGHTA and CDR2 FQGNSA. The V end lost 5 bases, the J end lost 7 bases, and 18 bases lay between the germline ends. As DNA, the CDR3 is TGTGCCAGCAGCCCCCGGGGAGCGTCCTGGGAGCAGTACTTC. This translates into CASSPRGASWEQYF.

This chain connects TRBV23-1 to TRBJ2-5; perhaps TRBD2 as D (5 bases). TRBV23-1 has ORF status, its function being uncertain. Trimming pared 2 bases from V and 5 bases from J, leaving 12 bases between. The CDR3 has 14 amino acids. Here the CDR3 reads CASSQRTGFETQYF. The DNA of the CDR3 is TGCGCCAGCAGTCAACGGACGGGGTTTGAGACCCAGTACTTC.

This clonotype was found a few times. The chain is built from TRBV30 and TRBJ2-1; tentatively, D is TRBD2 (5 bases). The germline CDR1 and CDR2 sequences are GTSNPN and SVGIG (reference sequence). The CDR3 is 16 amino acids. The germline V and J ends were trimmed by 0 bases and 7 bases, with 19 bases remaining between them. The CDR3 DNA reads as TGTGCCTGGAGTGTACCTGGGTCGAGACGGGGAAATGAGCAGTTCTTC. It is translated as CAWSVPGSRRGNEQFF.

The chain recombines TRBV9 with TRBJ2-1, with 7 positions matching TRBD2. Germline values: CDR1 SGDLS, CDR2 YYNGEE. The CDR3 contains 17 residues. Trimming cost V 4 bases and J 8 bases; bases outside gene matches: 18. This CDR3 is CASSSHPTETSFDEQFF. The CDR3 DNA follows: TGTGCCAGCAGCTCCCACCCGACGGAGACTAGCTTCGATGAGCAGTTCTTC.

The rearrangement uses TRBV30 and TRBJ2-2; 9 bases fit TRBD1. The CDR3 covers 15 residues. The V gene end was trimmed by 3 bases and the J gene end by 7 bases; junction bases not matched to a gene: 9. Germline CDR1 GTSNPN, CDR2 SVGIG (reference sequence). CDR3 residues: CAWRPRQGDGGELFF. CDR3 in DNA: TGTGCCTGGAGGCCCAGACAGGGGGACGGCGGGGAGCTGTTTTTT.

This clonotype was counted only a few times. The CDR3: CATSESGPENEQYF. In DNA, the CDR3 is TGTGCCACCAGTGAGTCGGGTCCGGAGAACGAGCAGTACTTC. The rearrangement links TRBV24-1 to TRBJ2-7, with D unresolved. V shed 4 bases and J shed 5 bases, with 14 bases lying between them. The CDR3 covers 14 residues. Germline assignment: CDR1 KGHDR and CDR2 SFDVKD.

This clonotype was seen more than once but under ten times. The rearrangement uses TRBV5-1 and TRBJ2-7; the match to TRBD2 covers 7 bases. Trimming took 1 base from V and 0 from J; bases not matched to a gene: 4. In germline, CDR1 is SGHRS, CDR2 YFSETQ. The CDR3 covers 15 residues. CDR3 amino acids: CASSLTSANSYEQYF. CDR3 bases: TGCGCCAGCAGCTTGACTAGCGCAAACTCCTACGAGCAGTACTTC.

CDR3 sequence: CASSFLGTGPDEQYF. For the CDR3, the DNA is TGCGCCAGCAGCTTTTTGGGGACAGGACCGGACGAGCAGTACTTC. The chain uses TRBV5-1 and TRBJ2-7; TRBD1 matches at 8 bases. The V segment lost 2 bases and the J segment 5 bases; nucleotides outside the gene matches: 9. CDR3 length: 15 residues. Germline CDR1 reads SGHRS; CDR2 reads YFSETQ.

This sequence joins TRBV25-1 and TRBJ1-1; D unclear. Trimming took off 6 bases at V and 6 bases at J, with 14 bases between the two ends. CDR1 is MGHDK and CDR2 is SYGVNS in the germline V gene. This CDR3 is built from 13 residues. CDR3: CASRLSAGSEAFF. The CDR3, as DNA: TGTGCCAGCAGATTAAGTGCGGGCTCTGAAGCTTTCTTT.

The CDR3 loop is CATRPQPGNQPQHF. CDR3 nucleotide sequence: TGTGCCACCAGGCCTCAACCCGGGAATCAGCCCCAGCATTTT. The chain joins TRBV27 to TRBJ1-5; D gene unclear. Per the germline V gene, CDR1 is MNHEY and CDR2 is SMNVEV (reference sequence). The CDR3 has 14 residues. V dropped 10 bases and J dropped 4 bases, with 17 bases sitting between them.